A selection of T cell receptor beta chains follows, all from one sample in a study of blood T cell repertoires in COVID-19. This table comes from immunoSEQ multiplex PCR, and its TCRdb copy is limited to in-frame clones, with some not included. This table holds around 260,000 clones, about nine tenths found once. The sequenced sample was peripheral blood. The receptor set was obtained from a middle-aged woman who had recovered from COVID-19. Both conserved end residues are part of each CDR3. The D gene is left open where the match is weak. The size of a clone is reported for some rows only, either as once, few or many, or as a class for expanded clones.

j_gene | v_gene | d_gene | abundance | CDR3aa | CDR3nt
TRBJ2-6 | TRBV19 | TRBD1 | NA | CASSQFQGALWGANVLTF | TGTGCCAGTAGTCAGTTTCAGGGGGCCCTATGGGGGGCCAACGTCCTGACTTTC
TRBJ2-7 | TRBV24-1 | NA | NA | CATSDSGTRYEQYF | TGTGCCACCAGTGATTCAGGGACAAGATACGAGCAGTACTTC
TRBJ2-7 | TRBV27 | TRBD2 | NA | CASSLAGVKGLEQYF | TGTGCCAGCAGTCTAGCGGGAGTAAAGGGGCTCGAGCAGTACTTC
TRBJ1-2 | TRBV19 | NA | NA | CASRIHTPGLNYGYTF | TGTGCCAGTAGGATCCACACACCGGGACTCAACTATGGCTACACCTTC
TRBJ2-7 | TRBV2 | TRBD2 | NA | CASSETAGVFYEQYF | TGTGCCAGCAGTGAGACAGCGGGAGTTTTTTACGAGCAGTACTTC
TRBJ2-2 | TRBV7-8 | TRBD2 | NA | CASSASGRDTGELFF | TGTGCCAGCAGCGCTAGCGGGAGGGACACCGGGGAGCTGTTTTTT
TRBJ2-6 | TRBV14 | TRBD1 | NA | CASSRGQGVAGANVLTF | TGTGCCAGCAGCCGTGGACAGGGGGTTGCTGGGGCCAACGTCCTGACTTTC
TRBJ2-2 | TRBV3-1/TRBV3-2 | NA | few | CASSQEGRLANTGELFF | TGTGCCAGCAGCCAAGAAGGCCGACTCGCGAACACCGGGGAGCTGTTTTTT
TRBJ1-4 | TRBV28 | NA | few | CASSLRGTTNEKLFF | TGTGCCAGCAGTCTTCGGGGGACAACTAATGAAAAACTGTTTTTT
TRBJ1-4 | TRBV15 | NA | NA | CATSTLVLGRATNEKLFF | TGTGCCACCAGCACCTTAGTTCTGGGTCGGGCAACTAATGAAAAACTGTTTTTT
TRBJ2-3 | TRBV7-8 | TRBD2 | NA | CASSSRTSGGTDTQYF | TGTGCCAGCAGCTCTCGGACTAGCGGGGGCACAGATACGCAGTATTTT
TRBJ2-1 | TRBV30 | TRBD2 | NA | CAWRAGTSGRDNEQFF | TGTGCCTGGAGGGCCGGTACTAGCGGGAGGGACAATGAGCAGTTCTTC
TRBJ2-3 | TRBV19 | NA | NA | CASSIGRLADTQYF | TGTGCCAGTAGTATAGGGAGGCTCGCAGATACGCAGTATTTT
TRBJ2-1 | TRBV7-8 | TRBD2 | many | CASSLGLAGSNEQFF | TGTGCCAGCAGCCTTGGACTAGCGGGAAGCAATGAGCAGTTCTTC
TRBJ1-3 | TRBV19 | TRBD1 | NA | CASTPDRAGNTIYF | TGTGCCAGTACTCCCGACAGGGCTGGAAACACCATATATTTT
TRBJ2-3 | TRBV19 | NA | NA | CASSNPGVPPDTQYF | TGTGCCAGTAGTAACCCGGGAGTACCGCCAGATACGCAGTATTTT
TRBJ1-1 | TRBV7-2 | TRBD1 | NA | CASSPQGTIMNTEAFF | TGTGCCAGCAGCCCACAGGGGACAATCATGAACACTGAAGCTTTCTTT
TRBJ2-1 | TRBV28 | TRBD1 | NA | CASSRDRGASGKGREQFF | TGTGCCAGCAGTCGGGACAGGGGAGCCAGCGGGAAGGGACGTGAGCAGTTCTTC
TRBJ2-7 | TRBV6-5 | NA | NA | CASSIGQSVYEQYF | TGTGCCAGCTCTATAGGACAGTCTGTCTACGAGCAGTACTTC
TRBJ1-5 | TRBV28 | NA | NA | CASSSPRRANQPQHF | TGTGCCAGCAGCTCACCTAGGAGGGCTAATCAGCCCCAGCATTTT
TRBJ1-2 | TRBV9 | NA | NA | CASSVGQDVGGYTF | TGTGCCAGCAGCGTAGGCCAGGATGTTGGAGGCTACACCTTC